The sequence of this T cell receptor beta chain was determined in a study of T cells in Graves' hyperthyroidism and ophthalmopathy. On the basis of clinical symptoms, serum thyroxine and TRAb, thyroid ultrasound and orbital computed tomography, diagnoses were made. The CDR3 runs 14 residues. V dropped 2 bases and J dropped 5 bases, with 13 bases sitting between them. Germline V CDR1 and CDR2: MNHNS, SASEGT. The source material, RNA transcripts, was used to amplify TCR beta CDR3 regions. First-round RT-PCR of the TCR CDR3 relied on the HTBI primer set. From the multiplex PCR reads, TCRdb called clonotypes with MiXCR, one entry per CDR3 protein. The sample lists around 440,000 distinct CDR3 sequences, about a sixth occurring once.

The rearrangement joins TRBV6-1 to TRBJ2-7; D assignment may be TRBD1 or TRBD2 (5 bases each). The sequence came from a woman aged 18-29 years with Graves' hyperthyroidism. Sequencing was performed on blood. The chain's CDR3 is CASSEWDVGHEQYF. Written as DNA, the CDR3 is TGTGCCAGCAGTGAATGGGACGTCGGCCACGAGCAGTACTTC.